This TCR beta chain was observed in a study of blood T cell repertoires in COVID-19. The method was immunoSEQ multiplex PCR; TCRdb's version includes in-frame clones alone and lacks a portion of them. In the table there are approximately 160,000 clones, approximately 80% of which are singletons. Germline loops: CDR1 SGHNT, CDR2 YYREEE (reference sequence). The J segment lost 0 bases and the V segment lost 1 base, leaving 0 bases of the junction unmatched. CDR3 length equals 15 residues. This sequence was found in a woman aged 80 or older with acute or convalescent COVID-19. V is TRBV5-4 and J is TRBJ1-4, with 7 bases matching TRBD1. The sample consisted of peripheral blood. The CDR3 DNA sequence: TGTGCCAGCAGCTTGCAGGGGGCAACTAATGAAAAACTGTTTTTT. It specifies CASSLQGATNEKLFF.